Listed below are T cell receptor beta chains from one sample, sequenced in a study of blood T cells in healthy people across ages. TCRdb reprocessed the 5' RACE reads via MiXCR and lists one record per CDR3 protein. This table holds some 1.6 million distinct CDR3 sequences, about 32% found once. What was sequenced was blood. These TCRs come from a woman aged 25 to 39 in good health. Each CDR3 is given with its conserved first and last residue. The D gene is left open where the match is weak.

D gene	J gene	V gene	CDR3 protein
TRBD2	TRBJ2-1	TRBV20-1	CSARASGGGQFF
TRBD1	TRBJ2-7	TRBV5-1	CASTWTGDSYEQYF
-	TRBJ1-6	TRBV4-1	CASSQVGGSPLHF
TRBD1	TRBJ1-2	TRBV3-1	CASSQGQGRYGYTF
-	TRBJ2-3	TRBV21-1	CASLTSGECTDTQYF
TRBD2	TRBJ2-5	TRBV4-2	CASSQASLAGETQYF
-	TRBJ2-1	TRBV7-8	CASSPGVAEDEQFF
-	TRBJ2-4	TRBV28	CASSLWNQLAKNIQYF
-	TRBJ2-7	TRBV15	CATSISTGTPSYEQYF
TRBD1	TRBJ2-5	TRBV28	CASSRTGVEQYF
TRBD2	TRBJ2-7	TRBV5-1	CASSTGLAAYYEQYF
-	TRBJ1-2	TRBV20-1	CSAGALIDGYTF
-	TRBJ1-1	TRBV7-9	CASSLAGGVDEAFF
TRBD2	-	TRBV6-1	CASLPAGTPYEQYF
TRBD1	TRBJ1-1	TRBV20-1	CSAGGDRGSAEAFF
TRBD2	TRBJ2-7	TRBV29-1	CSVDASGRGRNEQYF
TRBD2	TRBJ2-1	TRBV5-6	CASTLRGTSGRNEQFF
TRBD1	TRBJ2-7	TRBV4-1	CASSHVDRGLLGEQYF
TRBD2	TRBJ2-7	TRBV4-2	CASSQERIGLAGVYEQYF
TRBD1	TRBJ1-2	TRBV7-2	CASSTDPSTRGRYYGYTF
TRBD1	TRBJ2-2	TRBV28	CASRRTGGRSTGELFF
-	TRBJ2-7	TRBV30	CAWREGGTAYEQYF
TRBD2	TRBJ2-3	TRBV2	CASSGGSELAGVTDTQYF
TRBD2	TRBJ2-1	TRBV12-3/TRBV12-4	CASTGRLTGGLKFYNEQFF
-	TRBJ2-7	TRBV20-1	CSARAPHEQYF
-	TRBJ1-1	TRBV20-1	CSARDHSSGTEAFF
TRBD1	TRBJ1-6	TRBV6-6	CASSYSQGEGNSPLHF
TRBD2	TRBJ2-7	TRBV11-3	CASSHPPGLADTSYEQYF
-	TRBJ2-5	TRBV20-1	CSATTGAAKETQYF
TRBD1	TRBJ2-7	TRBV4-1	CASSQAPPGQLSYEQYF
-	TRBJ1-6	TRBV20-1	CSARPGAGVNSPLHF
TRBD1	TRBJ1-1	TRBV25-1	CASSEYEGAGTEAFF
-	TRBJ2-7	TRBV12-5	CASGLVLMRGIGSYYEQYF
-	TRBJ1-5	TRBV20-1	CSARDRDNYSNQPQHF
TRBD2	TRBJ2-1	TRBV6-5	CASSYSRSPSGRKDEQFF
-	TRBJ2-7	TRBV6-6	CASSYSRDSSYEQYF
-	TRBJ2-5	TRBV3-1	CASSQGGRRETQYF
-	TRBJ2-7	TRBV7-9	CASSLERGTYEQYF
TRBD1	TRBJ2-3	TRBV12-3/TRBV12-4	CASSSGTGGYTDTQYF
-	TRBJ1-2	TRBV20-1	CSAKAGVSYGYTF
-	TRBJ2-7	TRBV7-9	CASSIGTLKSSYEQYF